The 16 T cell receptor beta chains presented below share a single source sample, sequenced in a study of CD8+ T cells in alopecia areata. Treatment specified: oral pan-JAK inhibitor, 5-10 mg twice daily. cDNA serving as the sequencing template came from extracted, reverse transcribed RNA. Produced via immunoSEQ multiplex PCR; TCRdb's table is partial and in-frame only. The data contain 150,000 to 200,000 clones, 58% of them singletons. Here the sequenced sample was CD4+ T cells sorted from blood, taken at week 24, from a patient treated with tofacitinib. These receptors all come from a human donor with alopecia areata.

The chain is built from TRBV6-6 and TRBJ2-7; D remains unclear. The CDR3 runs to 13 residues. The V gene's germline CDR1 is MNHNY and CDR2 SVGAGI (reference sequence). Trimming took off 8 bases at V and 2 bases at J, with 13 bases between the two ends. This CDR3 reads CASLNIEPYEQYF. CDR3 DNA: TGTGCCAGCCTGAATATCGAACCCTACGAGCAGTACTTC.

This clone was seen a few times. V and J are TRBV29-1 and TRBJ2-5; possibly TRBD2 for D (5 bases). CDR1 and CDR2 from the germline V gene are SQVTM and ANQGSEA. The CDR3 has 14 amino acids. V lost 4 bases and J lost 0, with 12 bases in between. The CDR3 nucleotides read TGCAGCGTTGGGACTTACGAGTACCAAGAGACCCAGTACTTC. It is translated as CSVGTYEYQETQYF.

This clone was recorded a few times. The rearrangement joins TRBV19 to TRBJ1-1; 9 bases line up with TRBD1. J gave up 2 bases and V 6 bases, and 1 base lay outside the gene matches. CDR3 length: 13 amino acids. Germline lookup yields CDR1 LNHDA and CDR2 SQIVND (reference sequence). CDR3 residues: CASRGQGNTEAFF. Here the CDR3 DNA reads TGTGCCAGTAGGGGACAGGGAAACACTGAAGCTTTCTTT.

The gene calls are TRBV25-1 and TRBJ2-7; D is unclear. CDR1 and CDR2 (germline): MGHDK, SYGVNS. V shed 3 bases and J shed 3 bases, with 6 bases lying between them. The CDR3 is 12 residues long. This chain's CDR3 is CASSDAGYEQYF. CDR3 in DNA: TGTGCCAGCAGTGATGCCGGCTACGAGCAGTACTTC.

The chain carries TRBV4-2 and TRBJ2-5, with 11 bases identical to TRBD2. The length of the CDR3 is 17 residues. Germline V gives CDR1 LGHNA, CDR2 YNFKEQ. V dropped 1 base and J dropped 5; count of bases not matched to a gene: 9. This chain's CDR3 is CASSQGRVAGGLETQYF. In DNA, the CDR3 is TGTGCCAGCAGCCAAGGAAGGGTAGCGGGGGGGCTCGAGACCCAGTACTTC.

This clone showed up just a few times. The chain couples TRBV14 to TRBJ2-5, with D unclear. This CDR3 has 12 amino acids. V gave up 1 base and J gave up 5 bases, with 5 bases separating them. In germline, CDR1 is SGHDN, CDR2 FVKESK. DNA of the CDR3: TGTGCCAGCAGCCAAGCTTATGAGACCCAGTACTTC. Encoded protein: CASSQAYETQYF.

The chain has TRBV30 and TRBJ2-1, with 11 bases that match TRBD2. V trimming: 5 bases; J trimming: 3 bases; junction bases outside the gene matches: 6. The CDR3 is 15 amino acids. Germline assignment: CDR1 GTSNPN and CDR2 SVGIG (reference sequence). The CDR3 DNA is TGTGCCTGGCCCACTAGCGGGGGTTACTACAATGAGCAGTTCTTC. This encodes CAWPTSGGYYNEQFF. Supplemented by reference TRBV30 and TRBJ2-1, the full variable domain reads SQTIHQWPATLVQPVGSPLSLECTVEGTSNPNLYWYRQAAGRGLQLLFYSVGIGQISSEVPQNLSASRPQDRQFILSSKKLLLSDSGFYLCAWPTSGGYYNEQFFGPGTRLTVL.

The chain links TRBV30 to TRBJ2-4; D could derive from TRBD1 or TRBD2 (5 bases each). The V and J ends lost 2 bases and 12 bases respectively, with 14 bases between them. CDR1 is GTSNPN, CDR2 SVGIG, per germline (reference sequence). The length of the CDR3 is 12 residues. The CDR3 reads CAWSRRDGNQYF. CDR3 coding DNA: TGTGCCTGGAGTCGCAGGGACGGGAATCAGTACTTC.

The genes are TRBV7-9 and TRBJ2-7, with a tentative D call TRBD1 (5 bases). CDR1 and CDR2 from the germline V gene are SEHNR and FQNEAQ (reference sequence). V lost 6 bases and J lost 1, with 10 bases in between. The CDR3 runs 13 residues. CDR3 sequence: CASSQGSSYEQYF. DNA of the CDR3: TGTGCCAGCAGTCAGGGATCTTCCTACGAGCAGTACTTC. The variable domain in full, with the rest retrieved from reference TRBV7-9 and TRBJ2-7, is DTGVSQNPRHKITKRGQNVTFRCDPISEHNRLYWYRQTLGQGPEFLTYFQNEAQLEKSRLLSDRFSAERPKGSFSTLEIQRTEQGDSAMYLCASSQGSSYEQYFGPGTRLTVT.

This sequence joins TRBV19 and TRBJ2-4; TRBD1 is a possible D gene (6 bases). V gave up 4 bases and J gave up 5 bases, with 9 bases separating them. Germline loops: CDR1 LNHDA, CDR2 SQIVND (reference sequence). CDR3 length equals 13 residues. The CDR3: CASSTRGENIQYF. CDR3 in DNA: TGTGCCAGTAGTACCAGGGGTGAAAACATTCAGTACTTC.

The genes are TRBV19 and TRBJ1-5, with TRBD1 as a possible D gene (5 bases). Trimming cost V 6 bases and J 0 bases, with 18 bases left between them. CDR1 and CDR2 from the germline V gene are LNHDA and SQIVND (reference sequence). The CDR3 is 17 residues long. The CDR3 loop is CASSLPLRGYSNQPQHF. The CDR3 DNA reads TGTGCCAGTAGCCTGCCCTTGCGGGGGTATAGCAATCAGCCCCAGCATTTT.

The rearrangement joins TRBV5-6 to TRBJ2-7; TRBD2 matches at 10 bases. The ends lost 2 bases at V and 2 bases at J; junction bases unmatched: 1. Germline CDR1 and CDR2: SGHDT and YYEEEE. The CDR3 covers 14 residues. The CDR3 here is CASSLLAGPYEQYF. For the CDR3, the DNA is TGTGCCAGCAGCTTACTAGCGGGACCCTACGAGCAGTACTTC.

This chain connects TRBV11-2 to TRBJ2-7, with 7 bases aligning to TRBD1. The CDR3 length is 14 residues. V dropped 8 bases and J dropped 2; count of bases not matched to a gene: 9. Germline CDR1 is SGHAT and CDR2 is FQNNGV. CDR3 DNA sequence: TGTGCCAGCCATAAGACCGGGACAGCCTACGAGCAGTACTTC. This translates into CASHKTGTAYEQYF.

The chain is built from TRBV19 and TRBJ2-7, with D perhaps matching TRBD1 or TRBD2 (9 bases each). Per germline, CDR1 LNHDA and CDR2 SQIVND (reference sequence). The CDR3 covers 16 residues. The ends were cut back, 3 bases at V and 4 bases at J, with 19 bases in the middle. CDR3 coding DNA: TGTGCCAGTAGTATTCGGCTAGCGGGACAGGGATACGAGCAGTACTTC. It codes for CASSIRLAGQGYEQYF.

This clone turned up a few times. The chain joins TRBV2 to TRBJ2-7; 11 nucleotides match TRBD2. Unmatched junction bases numbered 3, after V lost 2 bases and J lost 0 bases. The germline V gene has CDR1 SNHLY and CDR2 FYNNEI. CDR3 size: 16 residues. CDR3 in amino acids: CASSERGLAASYEQYF. The CDR3 nucleotides read TGTGCCAGCAGTGAAAGGGGACTAGCGGCCTCCTACGAGCAGTACTTC.

The J gene is TRBJ2-7, the V gene TRBV27, with TRBD1 identical over 9 bases. The CDR3 has 15 residues. CDR1 is MNHEY, CDR2 SMNVEV, per germline (reference sequence). The junction had 12 bases not matched to a gene; V was cut back by 5 bases and J by 7 bases. The CDR3 DNA reads TGTGCCAGCAGTCCACAGACAGGGGGTCTAAGAGAGCAGTACTTC. Its protein is CASSPQTGGLREQYF.